The 25 T cell receptor beta chains reported below all come from one sample, sequenced in a study of shared clonotypes between healthy human individuals. The assay was immunoSEQ multiplex PCR, and TCRdb's table has in-frame clones only and misses some. The table includes about 980,000 clones, approximately 76% detected once. The sample was memory CD4+ T cells sorted from blood. Subset described: CD45RA-negative fraction. These receptors came from a man aged 18 to 35 in good health.

The V gene is TRBV6-6, the J gene TRBJ1-3; TRBD1 aligns across 9 bases. CDR1 is MNHNY and CDR2 is SVGAGI in the germline V gene (reference sequence). The CDR3 has 16 amino acids. J gave up 4 bases and V 4 bases, and 8 bases lay outside the gene matches. CDR3 nucleotides: TGTGCCAGCAGTTTAACAGGGGGCGCGGGCGGAAACACCATATATTTT. Translated: CASSLTGGAGGNTIYF.

J is TRBJ1-3 and V is TRBV7-9, with no clear D. The V end was cut by 6 bases, the J end by 6 bases, with 9 bases between. This CDR3 has 12 amino acids. Germline CDR1 SEHNR, CDR2 FQNEAQ (reference sequence). As DNA, the CDR3 is TGTGCCAGCAGTAGTAGTTTAAACACCATATATTTT. Translation: CASSSSLNTIYF.

V usage is TRBV6-6 and J usage is TRBJ1-5; no reliable D call. The germline V gene has CDR1 MNHNY and CDR2 SVGAGI (reference sequence). The CDR3 covers 14 residues. V gave up 2 bases and J gave up 5 bases, with 10 bases separating them. The DNA for the CDR3 is TGTGCCAGCAGTTACATTGAGCCGTATCAGCCCCAGCATTTT. This gives the protein CASSYIEPYQPQHF.

This clone came up a few times. This rearrangement joins TRBV7-2 to TRBJ1-1; D is uncertain. CDR1 SGHTA and CDR2 FQGNSA come from the germline V gene. The CDR3 contains 14 residues. Trimming took off 0 bases at V and 8 bases at J, with 13 bases between the two ends. CDR3 in DNA: TGTGCCAGCAGCTTAGCACTGGACCCCAGGGAAGCTTTCTTT. Residues: CASSLALDPREAFF.

The CDR3: CASTISGSYTDTQYF. The CDR3 DNA follows: TGCGCCAGCACAATTAGCGGATCCTACACAGATACGCAGTATTTT. The gene calls are TRBV5-1 and TRBJ2-3, with D possibly being TRBD2 (6 bases). Trimming took off 6 bases at V and 2 bases at J, with 16 bases between the two ends. CDR3 length equals 15 residues. CDR1 is SGHRS and CDR2 is YFSETQ in the germline V gene.

J is TRBJ2-3 and V is TRBV4-1; 10 nucleotides align to TRBD2. V lost 1 base and J lost 0; bases outside the gene matches: 4. Germline CDR1 is MGHRA and CDR2 is YSYEKL. The CDR3 is made up of 17 amino acids. CDR3 sequence: CASSQALAGASTDTQYF. Here the CDR3 DNA reads TGCGCCAGCAGCCAAGCTCTAGCGGGGGCTAGCACAGATACGCAGTATTTT.

In DNA, the CDR3 is TGTGCCAGCAGTGAATTCGAGGGGTTGGAGCAGTTCTTC. Amino acid sequence: CASSEFEGLEQFF. V usage is TRBV25-1 and J usage is TRBJ2-1; possibly TRBD1 or TRBD2 for D (5 bases each). The CDR3 is 13 residues long. Germline CDR1 and CDR2: MGHDK and SYGVNS. With 1 base removed from V and 10 bases from J, the gap between germline ends came to 11 bases.

This clone was detected only once. In nucleotides, the CDR3 is TGCAGCGGATCGACAGGAACTCTGAACACTGAAGCTTTCTTT. Translation: CSGSTGTLNTEAFF. The chain carries TRBV29-1 and TRBJ1-1; D may be TRBD1 (6 bases). The length of the CDR3 is 14 residues. V was pared by 7 bases and J by 0 bases, with 15 bases between. Germline CDR1 reads SQVTM; CDR2 reads ANQGSEA.

This clone was seen only a few times. The chain uses TRBV28 and TRBJ2-7; D unclear. This CDR3 comprises 14 residues. The germline CDR1 and CDR2 sequences are MDHEN and SYDVKM. Trimming removed 4 bases from V and 0 bases from J, with 10 bases in between. The CDR3 loop reads CASSSPGSSYEQYF. The CDR3 DNA sequence: TGTGCCAGCAGTTCACCTGGTAGCTCCTACGAGCAGTACTTC.

This clone was seen a handful of times. CDR3: CASSQDVRQIKYF. In nucleotides, the CDR3 is TGCGCCAGCAGCCAAGATGTGCGGCAGATAAAGTACTTC. The genes are TRBV4-3 and TRBJ2-5; D remains unclear. Germline V gene data show CDR1 as LGHNA and CDR2 as YSLEER. This CDR3 region has 13 residues. Trimming pared 0 bases from V and 12 bases from J, leaving 14 bases between.

The chain uses TRBV2 and TRBJ2-2; 14 bases fit TRBD2. Germline CDR1 SNHLY, CDR2 FYNNEI. V gave up 6 bases and J gave up 5 bases; unmatched junction bases: 11. The CDR3 contains 18 residues. Written as DNA, the CDR3 is TGTGCCAGCAGCCCGACTAGCGGGAGGGCCGGGGGAACCGGGGAGCTGTTTTTT. Translating gives CASSPTSGRAGGTGELFF.

The chain joins TRBV6-1 to TRBJ1-1; D gene uncertain. This CDR3 comprises 14 residues. The ends were cut back, 2 bases at V and 5 bases at J, with 12 bases in the middle. Per germline, CDR1 MNHNS and CDR2 SASEGT. The CDR3 nucleotides read TGTGCCAGCAGTGAAAGGGAATTGCGGACTGAAGCTTTCTTT. The encoded protein is CASSERELRTEAFF.

The V gene is TRBV5-1, the J gene TRBJ1-4; 8 positions match TRBD1. V was clipped by 4 bases and J by 10 bases; unmatched bases: 6. Germline V gene lookup returns CDR1 SGHRS and CDR2 YFSETQ. The CDR3 covers 13 residues. The CDR3 loop is CASSVGQGGKLFF. The CDR3 nucleotides are TGCGCCAGCAGCGTCGGACAGGGCGGAAAACTGTTTTTT.

The CDR3 nucleotides are TGTGCCAGCCAAAGGACAGGGGAGATAGCTTTCTTT. Residues: CASQRTGEIAFF. The J gene is TRBJ1-1, the V gene TRBV28; 9 nucleotides line up with TRBD1. V dropped 8 bases and J dropped 10; count of bases not matched to a gene: 8. There are 12 residues in the CDR3. Germline V gene data show CDR1 as MDHEN and CDR2 as SYDVKM.

The chain joins TRBV9 to TRBJ2-7, with D perhaps matching TRBD1 (5 bases). Germline V gene data show CDR1 as SGDLS and CDR2 as YYNGEE. This CDR3 contains 14 residues. Trimming stripped 0 bases from V and 7 bases from J, with 14 bases between. The CDR3 nucleotides read TGTGCCAGCAGCGTAGACGTGGGGCTCGGGGAGCAGTACTTC. Amino acid sequence: CASSVDVGLGEQYF. Based on the CDR3 plus reference TRBV9 and TRBJ2-7, the full variable domain is DSGVTQTPKHLITATGQRVTLRCSPRSGDLSVYWYQQSLDQGLQFLIQYYNGEERAKGNILERFSAQQFPDLHSELNLSSLELGDSALYFCASSVDVGLGEQYFGPGTRLTVT.

A remark on this clone: This CDR3 is also generated by other DNA sequences in the sample. Here the CDR3 reads CASTGQGNQPQHF. CDR3 coding DNA: TGTGCCAGTACCGGACAGGGCAATCAGCCCCAGCATTTT. The rearrangement uses TRBV19 and TRBJ1-5; 7 bases are shared with TRBD1. CDR1 is LNHDA and CDR2 is SQIVND in the germline V gene (reference sequence). The CDR3 sequence is 13 residues long. Trimming took 7 bases from V and 2 from J; bases not matched to a gene: 2.

This clone was counted only a few times. The chain recombines TRBV9 with TRBJ2-7, with 8 bases that match TRBD2. V was clipped by 1 base and J by 2 bases; unmatched bases: 8. Per the germline V gene, CDR1 is SGDLS and CDR2 is YYNGEE. There are 16 residues in the CDR3. The CDR3 sequence is CASSVTPRGGAYEQYF. The CDR3 DNA reads as TGTGCCAGCAGCGTAACCCCACGGGGGGGGGCCTACGAGCAGTACTTC.

The V and J genes are TRBV6-4 and TRBJ1-4; tentatively, D is TRBD1 (6 bases). Germline V gives CDR1 MRHNA, CDR2 SNTAGT. V was clipped by 4 bases and J by 2 bases, with 26 bases between them. The length of the CDR3 is 20 residues. CDR3 in amino acids: CASSVKDSTGFVWTNEKLFF. The CDR3 region has the DNA TGTGCCAGCAGTGTGAAGGACTCCACAGGGTTTGTTTGGACTAATGAAAAACTGTTTTTT.

The genes are TRBV5-1 and TRBJ2-7, with D unclear. V gave up 0 bases and J gave up 9 bases, with 22 bases separating them. Germline CDR1 SGHRS, CDR2 YFSETQ. This CDR3 is built from 16 residues. The CDR3 protein is CASSLENQSPGSPQYF. The DNA of the CDR3 is TGCGCCAGCAGCTTGGAAAATCAGTCTCCAGGCTCCCCGCAGTACTTC.

The chain has TRBV7-2 and TRBJ1-2; TRBD1 agrees at 7 bases. The trim removed 2 bases at V and 4 bases at J, leaving 7 bases unmatched. CDR3 length equals 15 residues. Germline values: CDR1 SGHTA, CDR2 FQGNSA. CDR3 in amino acids: CASSLRVGDSYGYTF. The CDR3 DNA reads TGTGCCAGCAGCTTAAGAGTAGGGGACAGCTATGGCTACACCTTC.

The chain recombines TRBV6-5 with TRBJ1-6; 11 nucleotides align to TRBD1. CDR3 length: 15 residues. Germline V lookup: CDR1 MNHEY, CDR2 SVGAGI. Losses at the gene ends were 5 bases for V and 14 bases for J; bases not matched to a gene: 11. CDR3 sequence: CASSKDRGRGVALHF. CDR3 DNA: TGTGCCAGCAGTAAGGACAGGGGGCGAGGTGTGGCCCTCCACTTT.

This sequence joins TRBV9 and TRBJ2-7; D perhaps matches TRBD2 (7 bases). The germline V gene has CDR1 SGDLS and CDR2 YYNGEE. Trimming removed 2 bases at V and 3 bases at J, with 15 bases between. This CDR3 is 15 amino acids long. The CDR3 protein is CASSVGGGPNYEQYF. CDR3 bases: TGTGCCAGCAGCGTGGGCGGGGGCCCAAACTACGAGCAGTACTTC.

V and J are TRBV18 and TRBJ2-7; D ambiguous. V lost 4 bases and J lost 6, with 10 bases in between. The CDR3 sequence is 12 residues long. Germline-derived CDR1 and CDR2 are KGHSH and LQKENI. As DNA, the CDR3 is TGTGCCAGCTCACTCGGCCTATTCGAGCAGTACTTC. Protein product: CASSLGLFEQYF.

The V gene is TRBV9, the J gene TRBJ2-5; the D call may be TRBD1 or TRBD2 (6 bases each). CDR3 size: 15 residues. CDR1 is SGDLS and CDR2 is YYNGEE in the germline V gene. The germline V and J ends were trimmed by 1 base and 5 bases, with 15 bases remaining between them. CDR3 nucleotides: TGTGCCAGCAGCGTATCCGGGGGCGTGGGGGAGACCCAGTACTTC. Protein product: CASSVSGGVGETQYF.

Note on this clone: Other DNA sequences in the sample encode the same CDR3. The chain couples TRBV30 to TRBJ1-2; tentatively, D is TRBD1 (5 bases). V gave up 0 bases and J gave up 5 bases, with 7 bases separating them. This CDR3 region has 12 residues. Germline CDR1 and CDR2: GTSNPN and SVGIG (reference sequence). Here the CDR3 DNA reads TGTGCCTGGAGTGTACGGGGGTATGGCTACACCTTC. Translated: CAWSVRGYGYTF.